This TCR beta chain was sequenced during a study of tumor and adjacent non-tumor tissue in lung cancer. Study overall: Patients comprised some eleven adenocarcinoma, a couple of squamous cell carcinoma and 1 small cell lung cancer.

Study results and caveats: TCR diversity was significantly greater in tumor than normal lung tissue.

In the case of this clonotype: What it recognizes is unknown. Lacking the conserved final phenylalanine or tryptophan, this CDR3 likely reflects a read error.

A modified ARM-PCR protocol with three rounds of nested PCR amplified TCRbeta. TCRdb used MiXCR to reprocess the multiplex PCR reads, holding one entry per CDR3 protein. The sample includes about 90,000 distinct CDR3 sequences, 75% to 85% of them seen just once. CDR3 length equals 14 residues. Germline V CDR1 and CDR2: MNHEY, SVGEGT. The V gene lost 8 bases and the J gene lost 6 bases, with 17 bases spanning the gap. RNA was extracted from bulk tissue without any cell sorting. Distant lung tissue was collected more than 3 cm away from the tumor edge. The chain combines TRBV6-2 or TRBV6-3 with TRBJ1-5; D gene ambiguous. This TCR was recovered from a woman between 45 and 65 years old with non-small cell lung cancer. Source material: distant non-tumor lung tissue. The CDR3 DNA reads TGTGCCAGCGGTTTTTCAAGTATCCCTCAGCCCCAGCATATT. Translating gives CASGFSSIPQPQHI.